In its sample, the clone carrying this TCR beta chain was seen many times. Its antigen is as yet unknown. This sample was taken from a study of CD8+CD57+ T cells in acquired aplastic anemia. Study-wide background: Sorted CD4+ and CD8+ cells yielded DNA averaging around 3.2 ug.

Patients picked for sequencing had shown CD8+CD57+ cell expansion detected by flow cytometry. Regarding the study as a whole: Comparison of patients with controls identified almost 30 shared CD8+ CDR3 sequences. No significant patient-versus-control difference appeared in CD8+ Simpson's diversity.

Trimming left V 4 bases short and J 9 bases short, with 25 bases between. The length of the CDR3 is 18 residues. Germline V lookup: CDR1 SNHLY, CDR2 FYNNEI. Investigators profiled TCR beta VDJ and CDR3 from genomic DNA template. TCRdb called the reads again in MiXCR, with one record for every CDR3 protein. The sample records 50,000 or so distinct CDR3 sequences, roughly 60% being singletons. The specimen was sorted CD4+, CD8+, or CD8+CD57+ T cells (not recorded which) from PBMCs. The source is a human donor with aplastic anemia. The V gene is TRBV2, the J gene TRBJ1-6; perhaps TRBD1 as D (6 bases). The CDR3 spells CASSVYREDTEWGSPLHF. CDR3 nucleotides: TGTGCCAGCAGTGTTTACAGGGAGGACACCGAATGGGGTTCACCCCTCCACTTT. Combining the CDR3 with reference TRBV2 and TRBJ1-6 gives the whole variable domain EPEVTQTPSHQVTQMGQEVILRCVPISNHLYFYWYRQILGQKVEFLVSFYNNEISEKSEIFDDQFSVERPDGSNFTLKIRSTKLEDSAMYFCASSVYREDTEWGSPLHFGNGTRLTVT.